The 27 T cell receptor beta chains given below trace back to one sample, sequenced in a study of T cell responses to AZD1222 COVID-19 vaccine. Measured with immunoSEQ multiplex PCR; TCRdb has only the in-frame clones, and not every one. The sample shows around 78,000 clones, roughly nine tenths of them seen only once. Material: peripheral blood, obtained 28 days after the second AZD1222 dose. All receptors come from an adult who received the AZD1222 COVID-19 vaccine.

The table lists this clone with a few counts. This chain connects TRBV5-1 to TRBJ1-1, with no clear D. Germline V gene data show CDR1 as SGHRS and CDR2 as YFSETQ. The CDR3 runs to 13 residues. V was pared by 4 bases and J by 1 base, with 8 bases between. The CDR3 sequence: CASSPSGNTEAFF. The DNA of the CDR3 is TGCGCCAGCAGCCCCTCGGGGAACACTGAAGCTTTCTTT.

The chain recombines TRBV7-3 with TRBJ2-1; D is possibly TRBD1 or TRBD2 (6 bases each). Trimming took off 5 bases at V and 7 bases at J, with 18 bases between the two ends. Germline-derived CDR1 and CDR2 are SGHTA and FQGTGA. The CDR3 has 15 residues. CDR3 DNA: TGTGCCAGCAGCCCGGGGGCGGCCCGCTGGAATGAGCAGTTCTTC. It encodes CASSPGAARWNEQFF.

This clone has just one count. This chain links TRBV28 with TRBJ2-5; TRBD1 might be the D (7 bases). V lost 4 bases, J lost 2 bases, and 14 bases lay in between. The CDR3 length is 15 residues. Looked up from germline, CDR1 is MDHEN and CDR2 is SYDVKM. Here the CDR3 DNA reads TGTGCCAGCAGTTCCGGACAGGCGGGACAAGAGACCCAGTACTTC. Amino acids: CASSSGQAGQETQYF.

V and J are TRBV5-1 and TRBJ1-2; perhaps TRBD1 as D (5 bases). The CDR3 has 12 residues. The germline V gene encodes CDR1 SGHRS and CDR2 YFSETQ. V lost 6 bases and J 8 bases, leaving 14 bases between the germline ends. The chain's CDR3 is CASNTGEGGYTF. CDR3 nucleotide sequence: TGCGCCAGCAACACAGGAGAGGGAGGCTACACCTTC.

The chain has TRBV9 and TRBJ2-2, with D hard to call. Trimming shortened V by 0 bases and J by 1 base, and 10 bases separated the two germline ends. The germline CDR1 and CDR2 sequences are SGDLS and YYNGEE. The CDR3 sequence is 16 residues long. CDR3 nucleotide sequence: TGTGCCAGCAGCGTAGTTGGCTCGCAGAACACCGGGGAGCTGTTTTTT. Translated: CASSVVGSQNTGELFF. Filled out from reference TRBV9 and TRBJ2-2, the complete variable domain reads DSGVTQTPKHLITATGQRVTLRCSPRSGDLSVYWYQQSLDQGLQFLIQYYNGEERAKGNILERFSAQQFPDLHSELNLSSLELGDSALYFCASSVVGSQNTGELFFGEGSRLTVL.

This chain joins TRBV27 and TRBJ2-1, with 8 nucleotides matching TRBD2. CDR3 length: 17 residues. J gave up 6 bases and V 2 bases, and 12 bases lay outside the gene matches. Looked up from germline, CDR1 is MNHEY and CDR2 is SMNVEV (reference sequence). DNA for the CDR3: TGTGCCAGCAGTTTAAGGGGCATAGCGGGGCTTAGCAATGAGCAGTTCTTC. As protein: CASSLRGIAGLSNEQFF.

The rearrangement uses TRBV7-2 and TRBJ2-5, with unresolved D. The V gene lost 5 bases and the J gene lost 5 bases, with 12 bases spanning the gap. The CDR3 has 13 amino acids. Germline assignment: CDR1 SGHTA and CDR2 FQGNSA. DNA for the CDR3: TGTGCCAGCAGCATTGGACCTGGGGAGACCCAGTACTTC. Its translation: CASSIGPGETQYF.

V is TRBV29-1 and J is TRBJ1-5; 7 nucleotides match TRBD1. The CDR3 loop spans 14 amino acids. Germline V CDR1 and CDR2: SQVTM, ANQGSEA. J lost 0 bases, V lost 4 bases, and 3 bases had no gene match. CDR3 DNA sequence: TGCAGCGTTGCGACAGGGTATAGCAATCAGCCCCAGCATTTT. Residues: CSVATGYSNQPQHF.

This clone was detected once. The rearrangement joins TRBV24-1 to TRBJ2-7; D is uncertain. V lost 4 bases and J 0 bases, leaving 3 bases between the germline ends. This CDR3 has 12 amino acids. Germline V gene sequence: CDR1 KGHDR, CDR2 SFDVKD. CDR3 DNA sequence: TGTGCCACCAGTGACAGCTCCTACGAGCAGTACTTC. The encoded protein is CATSDSSYEQYF.

The V gene is TRBV7-9, the J gene TRBJ1-2; D not resolved. The CDR3 has 12 residues. CDR1 is SEHNR, CDR2 FQNEAQ, per germline (reference sequence). Trimming took off 5 bases at V and 8 bases at J, with 12 bases between the two ends. The CDR3 DNA is TGTGCCAGCAGCAACGGGCCCTGGGGCTACACCTTC. Translation: CASSNGPWGYTF.

The CDR3 region is CATNPGVRTDTQYF. The DNA for the CDR3 is TGTGCCACCAACCCAGGGGTTAGGACAGATACGCAGTATTTT. This chain connects TRBV3-1 (or the pseudogene TRBV3-2) to TRBJ2-3, with a weak D call TRBD1 (6 bases). The length of the CDR3 is 14 residues. Germline V gene data show CDR1 as LGHDT and CDR2 as YNNKEL (reference sequence). Between the trimmed V and J ends, which lost 10 bases and 3 bases, there was a span of 17 bases.

This clone was counted only a few times. Other DNA sequences in the sample encode the same CDR3. This chain links TRBV12-3 or TRBV12-4 with TRBJ1-4; D gene unclear. Trimming took 1 base from V and 7 from J, leaving 1 base between them. The CDR3 is 11 amino acids. CDR3 coding DNA: TGTGCCAGCAGTTTAGGTGAAAAACTGTTTTTT. This encodes CASSLGEKLFF.

This clone turned up a few times. V is TRBV7-9 and J is TRBJ2-5; 11 nucleotides agree with TRBD2. CDR1 is SEHNR and CDR2 is FQNEAQ in the germline V gene (reference sequence). The CDR3 loop spans 15 amino acids. V gave up 6 bases and J gave up 5 bases; unmatched junction bases: 8. Here the CDR3 DNA reads TGTGCCAGCAGTTATAGCGGGGGGGCAGCGGAGACCCAGTACTTC. The encoded protein is CASSYSGGAAETQYF.

The chain employs TRBV6-6 and TRBJ2-2; 8 bases map to TRBD1. This CDR3 is built from 16 residues. Looked up from germline, CDR1 is MNHNY and CDR2 is SVGAGI (reference sequence). J gave up 0 bases and V 5 bases, and 5 bases lay outside the gene matches. In nucleotides, the CDR3 is TGTGCCAGCAGTAAGAGACAGGGGACGAACACCGGGGAGCTGTTTTTT. The encoded protein is CASSKRQGTNTGELFF.

V is TRBV4-2 and J is TRBJ1-6; D not resolved. This CDR3 contains 12 residues. The V end was cut by 3 bases, the J end by 5 bases, with 2 bases between. The germline V gene has CDR1 LGHNA and CDR2 YNFKEQ. The CDR3 DNA reads as TGTGCCAGCAGCCAGAATAATTCACCCCTCCACTTT. This sequence encodes CASSQNNSPLHF.

The rearrangement uses TRBV7-2 and TRBJ1-4, with D unresolved. The V end lost 1 base, the J end lost 10 bases, and 7 bases lay between the germline ends. The CDR3 is 12 residues long. In germline, CDR1 is SGHTA, CDR2 FQGNSA. CDR3 nucleotides: TGTGCCAGCAGCTTAGAGGTGGGAAAACTGTTTTTT. This gives the protein CASSLEVGKLFF.

This chain connects TRBV7-2 to TRBJ2-7; 7 nucleotides match TRBD1. CDR3 length equals 15 residues. Unmatched junction bases numbered 10, after V lost 6 bases and J lost 2 bases. Germline assignment: CDR1 SGHTA and CDR2 FQGNSA. CDR3 region: CASRVPGQLTYEQYF. Written as DNA, the CDR3 is TGTGCCAGCAGGGTCCCGGGACAGCTCACCTACGAGCAGTACTTC.

The chain has TRBV6-1 and TRBJ1-5, with D tentatively TRBD1 (5 bases). CDR3 length: 14 residues. V was shortened by 5 bases and J by 2 bases, with 10 bases between the two germline ends. The germline V gene encodes CDR1 MNHNS and CDR2 SASEGT. The CDR3 nucleotides read TGTGCCAGCAGTTTCCCGACAGGCAATCAGCCCCAGCATTTT. It translates to CASSFPTGNQPQHF.

This rearrangement joins TRBV27 to TRBJ1-5; TRBD1 matches 10 bases. CDR1 and CDR2 (germline): MNHEY, SMNVEV (reference sequence). With V trimmed by 4 bases and J by 2 bases, 14 bases remained unmatched. There are 19 residues in the CDR3. In DNA, the CDR3 is TGTGCCAGCAGTTCAGACCCTCCAGACAGGGGGCTCGGCAATCAGCCCCAGCATTTT. Its protein product is CASSSDPPDRGLGNQPQHF.

This chain uses TRBV29-1 with TRBJ2-3, with 7 nucleotides matching TRBD1. Germline V gene sequence: CDR1 SQVTM, CDR2 ANQGSEA. V shed 3 bases and J 4 bases; nucleotides not matched to a gene: 13. There are 16 residues in the CDR3. CDR3 in amino acids: CSVDARYRGAADTQYF. CDR3 bases: TGCAGCGTTGATGCCAGGTACAGGGGCGCGGCAGATACGCAGTATTTT.

The chain links TRBV27 to TRBJ2-7; D gene ambiguous. The germline CDR1 and CDR2 sequences are MNHEY and SMNVEV (reference sequence). The CDR3 is 13 residues long. Between the trimmed V and J ends, which lost 1 base and 7 bases, there was a span of 11 bases. Written as DNA, the CDR3 is TGTGCCAGCAGTTTATTCCCGGTCGGGGAGCAGTACTTC. Translating it yields CASSLFPVGEQYF.

The count of this clone is one. The gene calls are TRBV24-1 and TRBJ2-5, with TRBD1 matching over 7 bases. The CDR3 covers 15 residues. Germline CDR1 reads KGHDR; CDR2 reads SFDVKD. V was clipped by 3 bases and J by 1 base; unmatched bases: 4. In nucleotides, the CDR3 is TGTGCCACCAGTGATGGGGCAGGGGGCCAAGAGACCCAGTACTTC. It translates to CATSDGAGGQETQYF.

The sample holds one count of this clone. The V call is TRBV7-9, the J call TRBJ2-5, with 8 bases lining up with TRBD1. V dropped 5 bases and J dropped 7; count of bases not matched to a gene: 6. CDR3 size: 13 residues. The germline V gene encodes CDR1 SEHNR and CDR2 FQNEAQ (reference sequence). CDR3 amino acids: CASSRTGPRTQYF. Written as DNA, the CDR3 is TGTGCCAGCAGCCGGACAGGGCCAAGGACCCAGTACTTC.

V and J are TRBV5-4 and TRBJ2-2; D is perhaps TRBD2 (5 bases). Per the germline V gene, CDR1 is SGHNT and CDR2 is YYREEE (reference sequence). Trimming removed 0 bases at V and 7 bases at J, with 10 bases between. This CDR3 has 14 residues. The CDR3 spells CASSLAEGSGELFF. The DNA for the CDR3 is TGTGCCAGCAGCTTGGCCGAGGGTAGCGGGGAGCTGTTTTTT. Looking up the rest from reference TRBV5-4 and TRBJ2-2 gives the full variable domain: ETGVTQSPTHLIKTRGQQVTLRCSSQSGHNTVSWYQQALGQGPQFIFQYYREEENGRGNFPPRFSGLQFPNYSSELNVNALELDDSALYLCASSLAEGSGELFFGEGSRLTVL.

In nucleotides, the CDR3 is TGTGCCAGCAGCTTAAAAGGGGGGGAATTGGGCAATGAGCAGTTCTTC. This encodes CASSLKGGELGNEQFF. This rearrangement joins TRBV7-9 to TRBJ2-1; the D gene is possibly TRBD2 (7 bases). Germline assignment: CDR1 SEHNR and CDR2 FQNEAQ (reference sequence). Trimming took 2 bases from V and 6 from J, leaving 17 bases between them. CDR3 length equals 16 residues. Full variable domain (remainder filled in from reference TRBV7-9 and TRBJ2-1): DTGVSQNPRHKITKRGQNVTFRCDPISEHNRLYWYRQTLGQGPEFLTYFQNEAQLEKSRLLSDRFSAERPKGSFSTLEIQRTEQGDSAMYLCASSLKGGELGNEQFFGPGTRLTVL.

This chain links TRBV9 with TRBJ2-5; 10 nucleotides align to TRBD2. Per the germline V gene, CDR1 is SGDLS and CDR2 is YYNGEE. The V segment lost 0 bases and the J segment 2 bases; nucleotides outside the gene matches: 7. The CDR3 totals 17 residues. The CDR3 DNA is TGTGCCAGCAGCGTAGCGGCAGCGGGGGGGCATCAAGAGACCCAGTACTTC. This sequence encodes CASSVAAAGGHQETQYF.

The gene calls are TRBV5-4 and TRBJ2-7, with D perhaps TRBD1 (5 bases). The V gene's germline CDR1 is SGHNT and CDR2 YYREEE (reference sequence). V lost 0 bases and J 0 bases, leaving 13 bases between the germline ends. This CDR3 region has 16 residues. The CDR3 is CASSLEGRAISYEQYF. In DNA form, the CDR3 reads TGTGCCAGCAGCTTGGAGGGCAGGGCTATCTCCTACGAGCAGTACTTC.